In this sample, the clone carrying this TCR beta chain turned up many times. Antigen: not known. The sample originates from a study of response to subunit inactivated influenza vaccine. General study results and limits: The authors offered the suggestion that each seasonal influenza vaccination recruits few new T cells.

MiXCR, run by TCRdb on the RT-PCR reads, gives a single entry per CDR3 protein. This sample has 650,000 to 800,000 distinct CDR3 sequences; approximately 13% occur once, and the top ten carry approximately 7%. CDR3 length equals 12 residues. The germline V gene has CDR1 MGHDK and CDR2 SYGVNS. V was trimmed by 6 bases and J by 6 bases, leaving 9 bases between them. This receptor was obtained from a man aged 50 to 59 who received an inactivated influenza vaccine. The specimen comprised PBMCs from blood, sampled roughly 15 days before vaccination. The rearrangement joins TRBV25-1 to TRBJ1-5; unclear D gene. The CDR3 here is CASSTAGQPQHF. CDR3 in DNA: TGTGCCAGCAGCACGGCAGGTCAGCCCCAGCATTTT. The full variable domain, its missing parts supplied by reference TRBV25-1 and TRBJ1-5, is EADIYQTPRYLVIGTGKKITLECSQTMGHDKMYWYQQDPGMELHLIHYSYGVNSTEKGDLSSESTVSRIRTEHFPLTLESARPSHTSQYLCASSTAGQPQHFGDGTRLSIL.